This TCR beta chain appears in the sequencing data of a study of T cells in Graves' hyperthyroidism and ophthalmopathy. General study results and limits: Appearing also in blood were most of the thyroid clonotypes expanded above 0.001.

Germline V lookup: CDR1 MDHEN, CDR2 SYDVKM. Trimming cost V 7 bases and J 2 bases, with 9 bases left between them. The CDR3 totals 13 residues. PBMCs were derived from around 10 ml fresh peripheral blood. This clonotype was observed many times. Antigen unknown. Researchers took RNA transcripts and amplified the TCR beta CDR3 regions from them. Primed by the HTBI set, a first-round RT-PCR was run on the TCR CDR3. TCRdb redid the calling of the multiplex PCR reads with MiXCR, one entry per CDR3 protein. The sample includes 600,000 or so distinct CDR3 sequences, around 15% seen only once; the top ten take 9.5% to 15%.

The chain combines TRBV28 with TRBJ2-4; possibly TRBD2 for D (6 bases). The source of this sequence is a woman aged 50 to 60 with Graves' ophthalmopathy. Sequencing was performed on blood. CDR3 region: CASTGGSKNIQYF. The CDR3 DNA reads TGTGCCAGCACAGGAGGGTCCAAAAACATTCAGTACTTC. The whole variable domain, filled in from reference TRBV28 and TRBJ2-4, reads DVKVTQSSRYLVKRTGEKVFLECVQDMDHENMFWYRQDPGLGLRLIYFSYDVKMKEKGDIPEGYSVSREKKERFSLILESASTNQTSMYLCASTGGSKNIQYFGAGTRLSVL.